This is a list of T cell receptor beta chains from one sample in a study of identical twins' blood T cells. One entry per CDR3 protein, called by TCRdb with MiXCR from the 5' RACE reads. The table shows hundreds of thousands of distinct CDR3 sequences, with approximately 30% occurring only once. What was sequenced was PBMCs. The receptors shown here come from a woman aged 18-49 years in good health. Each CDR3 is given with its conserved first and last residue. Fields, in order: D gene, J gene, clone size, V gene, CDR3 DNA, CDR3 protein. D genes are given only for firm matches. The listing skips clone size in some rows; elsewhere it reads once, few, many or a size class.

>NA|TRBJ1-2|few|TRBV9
TGTGCCAGCAGCGTAGAAGGGGTTGGGGATACGGGCTACACCTTC
CASSVEGVGDTGYTF
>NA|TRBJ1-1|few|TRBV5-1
TGCGCCAGCAGCTTGGTAGGCAACATGAACACTGAAGCTTTCTTT
CASSLVGNMNTEAFF
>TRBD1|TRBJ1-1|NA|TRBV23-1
TGCGCCAGCAGGAAGGGGGCAGGGGACACTGAAGCTTTCTTT
CASRKGAGDTEAFF
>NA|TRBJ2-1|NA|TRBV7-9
TGTGCCAGCAGCTTAACCTTGGGACTCAGCAATGAGCAGTTCTTC
CASSLTLGLSNEQFF
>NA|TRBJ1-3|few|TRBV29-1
TGCAGCGCGGAACGACAACAAGTCTCTGGAAACACCATATATTTT
CSAERQQVSGNTIYF
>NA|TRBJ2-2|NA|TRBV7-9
TGTGCCAGCAGTCTAATCGGCGCCAGAACCGGGGAGCTGTTTTTT
CASSLIGARTGELFF
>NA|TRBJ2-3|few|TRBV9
TGTGCCAGCAGCGTATCCACAGTCGACCCTCGGGATACGCAGTATTTT
CASSVSTVDPRDTQYF
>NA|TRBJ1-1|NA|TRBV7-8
TGTGCCAACAGCTTATTGGAGAACACTGAAGCTTTCTTT
CANSLLENTEAFF
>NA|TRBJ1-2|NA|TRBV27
TGTGCCAGCATGGAGCGGTGGGGTGGCTACACCTTC
CASMERWGGYTF
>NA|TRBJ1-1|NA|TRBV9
TGTGCCGGCAGCGTGGGGGTGGGCACTGAAGCTTTCTTT
CAGSVGVGTEAFF
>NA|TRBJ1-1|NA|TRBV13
TGTGCCAGCAGCTGGGGGGAGCCTGAAGCTTTCTTT
CASSWGEPEAFF
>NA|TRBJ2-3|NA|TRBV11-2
TGTGCCAGCAGCTTAGACCCCCCGGATACGCAGTATTTT
CASSLDPPDTQYF
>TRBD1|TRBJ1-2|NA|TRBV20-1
TGCAGTGCTCCCCCGACAGGGGTAGGGGGCTACACCTTC
CSAPPTGVGGYTF
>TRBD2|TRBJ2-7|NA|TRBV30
TGTGCCTGGAATAGCGGGAGTTCCCTCTCCTACGAGCAGTACTTC
CAWNSGSSLSYEQYF
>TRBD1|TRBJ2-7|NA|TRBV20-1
TGCAGTGCTAGGGGACAGGGGAGAATTGGTAACGAGCAGTACTTC
CSARGQGRIGNEQYF
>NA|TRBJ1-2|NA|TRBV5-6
TGTGCCAGCAGCCTAGAACCAGGCCGAGTGGGAGCTAACTATGGCTACACCTTC
CASSLEPGRVGANYGYTF
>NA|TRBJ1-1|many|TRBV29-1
TGCAGCGTCACTCGGGGATTGAACACTGAAGCTTTCTTT
CSVTRGLNTEAFF
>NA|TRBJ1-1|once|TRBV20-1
TGCAGTGCTAGAGTGTTCAGGGGCACTGAAGCTTTCTTT
CSARVFRGTEAFF
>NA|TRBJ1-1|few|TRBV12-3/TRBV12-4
TGTGCCAGCAGCTTGATGGGGGGAACTGAAGCTTTCTTT
CASSLMGGTEAFF
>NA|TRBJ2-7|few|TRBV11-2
TGTGCCAGCAGCTTACACCCGAGTGAGCAGTACTTC
CASSLHPSEQYF
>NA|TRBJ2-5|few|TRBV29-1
TGCAGCGTCACGGACGGGATTGAGACCCAGTACTTC
CSVTDGIETQYF
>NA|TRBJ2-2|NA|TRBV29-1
TGCAGCGGGACAGTAAACACCGGGGAGCTGTTTTTT
CSGTVNTGELFF
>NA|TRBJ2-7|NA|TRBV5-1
TGCGCCAGCAGCTGGGAGTCTTCCTACGAGCAGTACTTC
CASSWESSYEQYF
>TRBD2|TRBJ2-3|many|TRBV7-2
TGTGCCAGCAGCTCCCTACTAGCGGATAGCACAGATACGCAGTATTTT
CASSSLLADSTDTQYF
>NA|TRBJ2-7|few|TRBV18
TGTGCCAGCTCACCACCAACCTACGAGCAGTACTTC
CASSPPTYEQYF
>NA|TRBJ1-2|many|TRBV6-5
TGTGCCAGCAACTATGCCGGGGGCTCTAGAGGCTACACCTTC
CASNYAGGSRGYTF
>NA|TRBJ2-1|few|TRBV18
TGTGCCAGCTCCCCCTTAAGGACCCACTACAATGAGCAGTTCTTC
CASSPLRTHYNEQFF
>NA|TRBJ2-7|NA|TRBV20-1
TGCAGTGCTAGCGAGAGCTCCTACGAGCAGTACTTC
CSASESSYEQYF
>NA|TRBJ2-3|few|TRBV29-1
TGCAGCGTTGCGGTGGGCAGGGCCTCAGATACGCAGTATTTT
CSVAVGRASDTQYF
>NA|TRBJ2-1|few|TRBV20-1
TGCAGTGCAGTGAAGTCCTACAATGAGCAGTTCTTC
CSAVKSYNEQFF
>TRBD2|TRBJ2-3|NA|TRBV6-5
TGTGCCAGCAGTTACGCGACTAGCGGATATACGCAGTATTTT
CASSYATSGYTQYF
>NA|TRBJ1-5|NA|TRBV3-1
TGTGCCAGCAGCATGTTGGGGGGTCAGCCCCAGCATTTT
CASSMLGGQPQHF
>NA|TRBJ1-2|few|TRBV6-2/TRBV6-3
TGTGCCAGCAGTGGGCTTGGCTACACCTTC
CASSGLGYTF
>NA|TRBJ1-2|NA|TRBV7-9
TGTGCCAGCAGCTTAGCGAGTGGCTACACCTTC
CASSLASGYTF